This T cell receptor (delta chain) is drawn from a study of Vδ1+ human thymocytes. The template was reverse-transcribed extracted RNA. Pooled V-gene forward primers with one constant-region reverse primer generated the CDR3 amplicons by multiplex PCR. TCRdb redid clone calling on the multiplex PCR reads using CATT. The table lists under 80,000 delta-chain clones, around 30% of them singletons. With respect to this clone: Its antigen is as yet unknown.

Germline assignment: CDR1 TSWWSYY and CDR2 QGS. CDR3 length: 18 amino acids. Trimming left V 2 bases short and J 0 bases short, with 19 bases between. Study findings and constraints: Highly polyclonal TRG and TRD repertoires with Gaussian CDR3 length distributions appeared in thymus.

The sequenced sample was Vdelta1+ gamma-delta thymocytes from the thymus. The sample's subset: FACS-sorted CD3+ TCRalphabeta- TCRVdelta1+ TCRVdelta2- thymocytes. The J gene is TRDJ1, the V gene TRDV1; D uncertain. The origin of this receptor is a boy under two years old who had congenital heart surgery. CDR3 sequence: CALGENGRNGSYTDKLIF. The CDR3 bases are TGTGCTCTTGGGGAAAATGGTAGGAATGGTTCGTACACCGATAAACTCATCTTT.